What follows are 4 T cell receptor beta chains derived from one specimen sequenced in a study of STAT5B mutations in CD4+ large granular lymphocyte leukemia. TCRdb's copy holds only in-frame clones and misses some; the assay was immunoSEQ multiplex PCR. The top ten clones hold about 2% of a sample with 30,000 to 40,000 clones, more than 75% of them seen once. Sequencing was carried out using CD4+ T cells from blood buffy coats. The source of these receptors is a human donor in good health.

This chain uses TRBV5-1 with TRBJ1-1; perhaps TRBD1 as D (5 bases). From germline, CDR1 is SGHRS and CDR2 YFSETQ. The CDR3 is 14 residues long. V lost 2 bases and J 3 bases, leaving 11 bases between the germline ends. Here the CDR3 DNA reads TGCGCCAGCAGCTTCCGGGACGGCCACACTGAAGCTTTCTTT. It yields the protein CASSFRDGHTEAFF.

This rearrangement joins TRBV6-1 to TRBJ1-2; D perhaps matches TRBD1 (6 bases). Germline CDR1 and CDR2: MNHNS and SASEGT. The ends were cut back, 3 bases at V and 5 bases at J, with 13 bases in the middle. The CDR3 has 14 amino acids. The CDR3 coding sequence is TGTGCCAGCAGTGACCTCGGGGGACAATATGGCTACACCTTC. Translated: CASSDLGGQYGYTF.

This chain connects TRBV6-1 to TRBJ1-1; D uncertain. V was pared by 3 bases and J by 4 bases, with 9 bases between. CDR3 length: 13 amino acids. Germline V gene data show CDR1 as MNHNS and CDR2 as SASEGT. In nucleotides, the CDR3 is TGTGCCAGCAGTGAGGTCCCGGGCACTGAAGCTTTCTTT. It yields the protein CASSEVPGTEAFF.

This rearrangement joins TRBV6-5 to TRBJ1-1; TRBD1 matches 8 bases. CDR1 is MNHEY and CDR2 is SVGAGI in the germline V gene. The CDR3 loop spans 15 amino acids. With V trimmed by 6 bases and J by 1 base, 7 bases remained unmatched. The chain's CDR3 is CASRGQGTGNTEAFF. The CDR3 DNA reads as TGTGCCAGCAGAGGACAGGGAACGGGGAACACTGAAGCTTTCTTT.